These T cell receptor beta chains were read from a single sample in a study of cytomegalovirus exposure and HLA in healthy donors. Profiling relied on immunoSEQ multiplex PCR, and the TCRdb table lists in-frame clones only, not all of them. The sample records 200,000 or so clones, approximately 80% being singletons. The sample taken for sequencing was PBMCs. Source of these receptors: a woman younger than 35 in good health and CMV-seropositive. CDR3s include the opening cysteine and the closing phenylalanine or tryptophan. The order of the fields is clone size, D gene, V gene, J gene, CDR3 DNA, CDR3 protein. The D gene is left open where the match is weak. Only part of the rows carry a size: once, few, many, or a class if the clone is expanded.

clone_size: NA; d_call: NA; v_call: TRBV6-4; j_call: TRBJ2-1; cdr3_nt: TGTGCCAGCAGTGAATCCCTACAGGGTGAGCAGTTCTTC; cdr3_aa: CASSESLQGEQFF
clone_size: NA; d_call: TRBD2; v_call: TRBV11-2; j_call: TRBJ2-1; cdr3_nt: TGTGCCAGCGCCTCCCTACGCGGGGGGGCCGGTGAGCAGTTCTTC; cdr3_aa: CASASLRGGAGEQFF
clone_size: NA; d_call: NA; v_call: TRBV11-2; j_call: TRBJ1-1; cdr3_nt: TGTGCCAGCACCATTGAAGCTTTCTTT; cdr3_aa: CASTIEAFF
clone_size: NA; d_call: NA; v_call: TRBV7-9; j_call: TRBJ2-7; cdr3_nt: TGTGCCAGCAGCCCAGGCCCTCCAATGGCCTACGAGCAGTACTTC; cdr3_aa: CASSPGPPMAYEQYF
clone_size: NA; d_call: TRBD1; v_call: TRBV6-5; j_call: TRBJ1-4; cdr3_nt: TGTGCCAGCAGTTACTCTTACAGGGGCTTTAATGAAAAACTGTTTTTT; cdr3_aa: CASSYSYRGFNEKLFF
clone_size: NA; d_call: NA; v_call: TRBV30; j_call: TRBJ2-3; cdr3_nt: TGTGCCTGGAGTGCCGGCACAGATACGCAGTATTTT; cdr3_aa: CAWSAGTDTQYF
clone_size: NA; d_call: NA; v_call: TRBV2; j_call: TRBJ1-1; cdr3_nt: TGTGCCAGCAATCCCGGGGGCACTGAAGCTTTCTTT; cdr3_aa: CASNPGGTEAFF
clone_size: NA; d_call: NA; v_call: TRBV27; j_call: TRBJ1-3; cdr3_nt: TGTGCCAGCAGTTTACAGGGCTCTGGAAACACCATATATTTT; cdr3_aa: CASSLQGSGNTIYF
clone_size: once; d_call: TRBD2; v_call: TRBV4-1; j_call: TRBJ2-1; cdr3_nt: TGCGCCAGCAGCCCGGCAACTAGCGGGGGGGCTCACAATGAGCAGTTCTTC; cdr3_aa: CASSPATSGGAHNEQFF
clone_size: NA; d_call: NA; v_call: TRBV9; j_call: TRBJ2-3; cdr3_nt: TGTGCCAGCACCCGCGCAGGGGCAAATACGCAGTATTTT; cdr3_aa: CASTRAGANTQYF
clone_size: NA; d_call: TRBD2; v_call: TRBV7-6; j_call: TRBJ2-3; cdr3_nt: TGTGCCAGCAGCGAACTAGCGGGGGGAAATACGCAGTATTTT; cdr3_aa: CASSELAGGNTQYF
clone_size: NA; d_call: NA; v_call: TRBV7-6; j_call: TRBJ1-1; cdr3_nt: TGTGCCAGCAGCTTAGCAGGACTTATGAACACTGAAGCTTTCTTT; cdr3_aa: CASSLAGLMNTEAFF
clone_size: NA; d_call: TRBD1; v_call: TRBV6-6; j_call: TRBJ1-6; cdr3_nt: TGTGCCAGCAGCAGAACAGGGGGCTCCAGTAATTCACCCCTCCACTTT; cdr3_aa: CASSRTGGSSNSPLHF
clone_size: NA; d_call: TRBD2; v_call: TRBV5-1; j_call: TRBJ2-1; cdr3_nt: TGCGCCAGCAGCTTTAATAGCGGGGAGCAGTTCTTC; cdr3_aa: CASSFNSGEQFF
clone_size: few; d_call: NA; v_call: TRBV10-3; j_call: TRBJ1-1; cdr3_nt: TGTGCCATCAGTGAGTCGATGGACTTTGGGGGGACTGAAGCTTTCTTT; cdr3_aa: CAISESMDFGGTEAFF
clone_size: NA; d_call: NA; v_call: TRBV4-1; j_call: TRBJ2-5; cdr3_nt: TGCGCCAGCAGCCAAGAACCCCCGGGGGACCAAGAGACCCAGTACTTC; cdr3_aa: CASSQEPPGDQETQYF
clone_size: NA; d_call: NA; v_call: TRBV7-9; j_call: TRBJ1-1; cdr3_nt: TGTGCCAGCAGCTTAGTTACAGGGACAAATACTGAAGCTTTCTTT; cdr3_aa: CASSLVTGTNTEAFF
clone_size: NA; d_call: NA; v_call: TRBV28; j_call: TRBJ1-6; cdr3_nt: TGTGCCAGCAGTTTTCTCCAGGGTAATTCACCCCTCCACTTT; cdr3_aa: CASSFLQGNSPLHF
clone_size: NA; d_call: NA; v_call: TRBV29-1; j_call: TRBJ2-3; cdr3_nt: TGCAGCGTTCTCCAAGGGGGTGGAGATACGCAGTATTTT; cdr3_aa: CSVLQGGGDTQYF
clone_size: NA; d_call: TRBD2; v_call: TRBV14; j_call: TRBJ2-1; cdr3_nt: TGTGCCAGCAGCGGACTAGCCTCCTACAATGAGCAGTTCTTC; cdr3_aa: CASSGLASYNEQFF
clone_size: NA; d_call: NA; v_call: TRBV2; j_call: TRBJ2-1; cdr3_nt: TGTGCCAGCACCAGGAATGACAATGAGCAGTTCTTC; cdr3_aa: CASTRNDNEQFF
clone_size: NA; d_call: NA; v_call: TRBV19; j_call: TRBJ1-2; cdr3_nt: TGTGCCAGTAATAAGGGGCATGGCTACACCTTC; cdr3_aa: CASNKGHGYTF
clone_size: once; d_call: TRBD2; v_call: TRBV27; j_call: TRBJ2-2; cdr3_nt: TGTGCCAGCAGGGCGGCGGGGGATACCGGGGAGCTGTTTTTT; cdr3_aa: CASRAAGDTGELFF
clone_size: NA; d_call: NA; v_call: TRBV4-3; j_call: TRBJ1-2; cdr3_nt: TGCGCCAGCAGCCAAGTTGGCAGGGGCGCAGGCTACACCTTC; cdr3_aa: CASSQVGRGAGYTF
clone_size: NA; d_call: NA; v_call: TRBV27; j_call: TRBJ2-4; cdr3_nt: TGTGCCAGCAGTTTAGCAGGGGTAGGCATTCAGTACTTC; cdr3_aa: CASSLAGVGIQYF
clone_size: NA; d_call: NA; v_call: TRBV18; j_call: TRBJ1-6; cdr3_nt: TGTGCCAGCTCACCACAGGGGTTCATCGGCACCTATAATTCACCCCTCCACTTT; cdr3_aa: CASSPQGFIGTYNSPLHF
clone_size: NA; d_call: NA; v_call: TRBV5-1; j_call: TRBJ2-5; cdr3_nt: TGCGCCAGCAGCTTGGACCCCCACGGCGGGGAGACCCAGTACTTC; cdr3_aa: CASSLDPHGGETQYF